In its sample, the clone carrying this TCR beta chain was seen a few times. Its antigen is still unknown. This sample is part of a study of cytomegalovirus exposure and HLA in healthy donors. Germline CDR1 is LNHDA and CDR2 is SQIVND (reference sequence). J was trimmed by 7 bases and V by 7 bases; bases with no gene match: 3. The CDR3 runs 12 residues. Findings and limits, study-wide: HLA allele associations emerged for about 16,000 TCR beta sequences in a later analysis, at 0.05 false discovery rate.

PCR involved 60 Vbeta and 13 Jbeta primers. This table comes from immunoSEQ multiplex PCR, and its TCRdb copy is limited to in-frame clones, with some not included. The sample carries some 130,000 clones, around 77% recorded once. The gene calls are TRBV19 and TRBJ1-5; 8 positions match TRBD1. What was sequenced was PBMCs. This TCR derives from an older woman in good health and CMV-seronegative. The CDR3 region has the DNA TGTGCCAGTACAGGGGGCGGGCAGCCCCAGCATTTT. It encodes CASTGGGQPQHF.